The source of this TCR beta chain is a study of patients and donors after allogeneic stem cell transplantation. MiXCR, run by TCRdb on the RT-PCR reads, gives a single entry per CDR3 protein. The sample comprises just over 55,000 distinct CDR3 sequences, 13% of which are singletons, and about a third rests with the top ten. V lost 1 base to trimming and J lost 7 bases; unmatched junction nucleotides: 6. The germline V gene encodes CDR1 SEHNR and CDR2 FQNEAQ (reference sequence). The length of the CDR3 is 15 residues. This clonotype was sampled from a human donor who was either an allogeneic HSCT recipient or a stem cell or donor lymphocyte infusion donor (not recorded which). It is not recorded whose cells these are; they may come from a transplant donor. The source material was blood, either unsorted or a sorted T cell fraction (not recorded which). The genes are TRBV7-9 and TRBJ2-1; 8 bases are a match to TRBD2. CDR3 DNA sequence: TGTGCCAGCAGCTTAGGTGTAGCGGGAAGGAATGAGCAGTTCTTC. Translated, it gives CASSLGVAGRNEQFF.